This TCR beta chain was captured by sequencing in a study of T cell repertoires in cytomegalovirus infection. As for the study in general: Indicated by public TCR beta signatures were CMV infection and matching HLA type. Study-wide points: In two of eight donors, the top clonotype was HLA-C-restricted CMV-specific.

Notes on this clonotype: What it binds is not known.

Trimming left V 3 bases short and J 1 base short, with 16 bases between. This CDR3 comprises 16 residues. Germline CDR1 DFQATT, CDR2 SNEGSKA (reference sequence). MiXCR, applied by TCRdb to the reads, yields one record per CDR3 protein. This sample has 100,000 to 150,000 distinct CDR3 sequences, with approximately 8.8% found just once. The sample comprised PBMCs. V and J are TRBV20-1 and TRBJ2-1, with D perhaps TRBD2 (6 bases). The clonotype comes from a human donor in good health (CMV status not recorded). Some clones in this sample may be carry-over from other donors' samples. The CDR3 sequence: CSARTRGGASYNEQFF. The CDR3, as DNA: TGCAGTGCTAGGACTAGGGGCGGGGCGTCCTACAATGAGCAGTTCTTC.